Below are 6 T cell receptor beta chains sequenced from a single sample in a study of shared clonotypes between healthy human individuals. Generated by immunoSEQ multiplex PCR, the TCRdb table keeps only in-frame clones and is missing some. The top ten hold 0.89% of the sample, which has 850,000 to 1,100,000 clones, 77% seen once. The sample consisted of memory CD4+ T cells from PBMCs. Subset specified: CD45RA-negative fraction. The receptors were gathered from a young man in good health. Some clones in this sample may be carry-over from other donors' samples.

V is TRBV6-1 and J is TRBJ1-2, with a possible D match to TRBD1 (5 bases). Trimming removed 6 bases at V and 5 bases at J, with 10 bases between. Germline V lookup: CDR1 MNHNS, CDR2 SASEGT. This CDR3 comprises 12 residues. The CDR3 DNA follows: TGTGCCAGCAGCGAGCGACAGTATGGCTACACCTTC. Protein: CASSERQYGYTF.

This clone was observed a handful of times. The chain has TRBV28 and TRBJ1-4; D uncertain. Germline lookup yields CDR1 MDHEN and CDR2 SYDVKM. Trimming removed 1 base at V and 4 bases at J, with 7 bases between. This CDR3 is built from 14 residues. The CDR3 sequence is CASSLYSNNEKLFF. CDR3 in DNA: TGTGCCAGCAGTTTATACAGCAATAATGAAAAACTGTTTTTT.

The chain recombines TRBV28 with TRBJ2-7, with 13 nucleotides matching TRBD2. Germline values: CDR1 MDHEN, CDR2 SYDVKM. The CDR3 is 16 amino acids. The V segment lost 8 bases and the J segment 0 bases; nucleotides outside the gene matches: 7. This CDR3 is CASLTSGRFSSYEQYF. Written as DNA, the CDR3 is TGTGCCAGCTTGACTAGCGGGAGGTTCAGCTCCTACGAGCAGTACTTC.

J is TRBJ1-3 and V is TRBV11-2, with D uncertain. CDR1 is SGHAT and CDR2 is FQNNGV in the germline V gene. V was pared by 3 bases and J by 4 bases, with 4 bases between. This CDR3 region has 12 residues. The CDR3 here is CASSFTGNTIYF. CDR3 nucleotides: TGTGCCAGCAGCTTTACCGGAAACACCATATATTTT.

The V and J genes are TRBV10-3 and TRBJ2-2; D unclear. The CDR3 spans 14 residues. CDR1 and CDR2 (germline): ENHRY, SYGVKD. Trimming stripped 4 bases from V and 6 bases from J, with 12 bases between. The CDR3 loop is CAISVPRGSGELFF. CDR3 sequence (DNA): TGTGCCATCAGTGTTCCAAGAGGATCCGGGGAGCTGTTTTTT.

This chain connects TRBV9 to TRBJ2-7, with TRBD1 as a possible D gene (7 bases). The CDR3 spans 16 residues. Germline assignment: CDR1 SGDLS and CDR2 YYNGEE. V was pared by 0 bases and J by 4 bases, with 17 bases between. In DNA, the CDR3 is TGTGCCAGCAGCGTAGGAGCCAGGGGGGCAAATTACGAGCAGTACTTC. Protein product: CASSVGARGANYEQYF.